This entry describes one T cell receptor beta chain. Deletions cut 6 bases from V and 8 bases from J, with 11 bases between. The CDR3 consists of 12 residues. This entry comes from a study of blood T cell repertoires in COVID-19. Study-wide context: Acute and convalescent COVID-19 specimens originated in the United States, Italy and Spain. Sources were T cells, B-cell-depleted T cells, or PBMCs; the material itself was cDNA or gDNA.

In the original analysis: Nucleated cell number was recorded as an estimate derived from reference gene primer amplification. This table comes from immunoSEQ multiplex PCR, and its TCRdb copy is limited to in-frame clones, with some not included. V, J and clone size are taken as reported in that table, and D and trimming were inferred from the DNA itself. The sample lists about 140,000 clones, roughly 80% occurring once. The source of this sequence is a man between 70 and 80 years old who had recovered from COVID-19. Sequenced input: peripheral blood. V is TRBV12-3 or TRBV12-4 and J is TRBJ2-1; possible D gene TRBD1, 6 bases. The CDR3, as DNA: TGTGCCAGCAGCTACAGGGTAGATGAGCAGTTCTTC. Translation: CASSYRVDEQFF.